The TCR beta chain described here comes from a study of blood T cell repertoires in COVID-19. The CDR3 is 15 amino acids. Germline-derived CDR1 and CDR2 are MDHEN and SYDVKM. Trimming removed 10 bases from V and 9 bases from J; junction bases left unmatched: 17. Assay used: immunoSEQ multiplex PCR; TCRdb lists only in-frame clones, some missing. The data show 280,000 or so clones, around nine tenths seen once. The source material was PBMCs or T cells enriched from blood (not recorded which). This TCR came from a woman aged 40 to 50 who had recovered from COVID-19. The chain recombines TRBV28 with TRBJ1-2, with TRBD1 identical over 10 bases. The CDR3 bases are TGTGCCACGACAGGGGGCAGGGCTGCTGTGTCCAGCTACACCTTC. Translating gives CATTGGRAAVSSYTF.